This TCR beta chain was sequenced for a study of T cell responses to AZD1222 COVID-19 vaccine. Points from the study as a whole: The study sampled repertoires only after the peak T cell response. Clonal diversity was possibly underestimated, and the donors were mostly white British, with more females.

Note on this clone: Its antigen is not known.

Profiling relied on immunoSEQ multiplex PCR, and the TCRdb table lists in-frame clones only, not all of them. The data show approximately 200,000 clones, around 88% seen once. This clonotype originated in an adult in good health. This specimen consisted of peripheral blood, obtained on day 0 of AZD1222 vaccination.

The CDR3 here is CASSPRSGQETQYF. In nucleotides, the CDR3 is TGTGCCAGCAGCCCTCGCAGCGGCCAAGAGACCCAGTACTTC. The chain employs TRBV11-3 and TRBJ2-5, with D perhaps TRBD2 (5 bases). This CDR3 is built from 14 residues. Trimming stripped 5 bases from V and 1 base from J, with 11 bases between. Germline V lookup: CDR1 SGHNT, CDR2 YENEEA.